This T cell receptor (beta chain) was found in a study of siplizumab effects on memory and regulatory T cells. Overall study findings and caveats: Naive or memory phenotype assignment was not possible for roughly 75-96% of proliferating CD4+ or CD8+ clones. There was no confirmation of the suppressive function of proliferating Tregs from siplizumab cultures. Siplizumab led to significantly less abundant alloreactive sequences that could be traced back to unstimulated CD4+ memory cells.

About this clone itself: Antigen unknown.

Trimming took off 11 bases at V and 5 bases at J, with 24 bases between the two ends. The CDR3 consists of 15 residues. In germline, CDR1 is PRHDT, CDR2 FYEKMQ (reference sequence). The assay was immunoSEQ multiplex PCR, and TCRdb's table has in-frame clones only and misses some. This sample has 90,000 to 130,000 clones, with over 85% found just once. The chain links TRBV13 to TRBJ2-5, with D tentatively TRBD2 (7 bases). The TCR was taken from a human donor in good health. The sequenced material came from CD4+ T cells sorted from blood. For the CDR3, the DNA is TGTGCCTACGGTAATGGCGGGGGCCTGAAGGAGACCCAGTACTTC. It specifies CAYGNGGGLKETQYF.